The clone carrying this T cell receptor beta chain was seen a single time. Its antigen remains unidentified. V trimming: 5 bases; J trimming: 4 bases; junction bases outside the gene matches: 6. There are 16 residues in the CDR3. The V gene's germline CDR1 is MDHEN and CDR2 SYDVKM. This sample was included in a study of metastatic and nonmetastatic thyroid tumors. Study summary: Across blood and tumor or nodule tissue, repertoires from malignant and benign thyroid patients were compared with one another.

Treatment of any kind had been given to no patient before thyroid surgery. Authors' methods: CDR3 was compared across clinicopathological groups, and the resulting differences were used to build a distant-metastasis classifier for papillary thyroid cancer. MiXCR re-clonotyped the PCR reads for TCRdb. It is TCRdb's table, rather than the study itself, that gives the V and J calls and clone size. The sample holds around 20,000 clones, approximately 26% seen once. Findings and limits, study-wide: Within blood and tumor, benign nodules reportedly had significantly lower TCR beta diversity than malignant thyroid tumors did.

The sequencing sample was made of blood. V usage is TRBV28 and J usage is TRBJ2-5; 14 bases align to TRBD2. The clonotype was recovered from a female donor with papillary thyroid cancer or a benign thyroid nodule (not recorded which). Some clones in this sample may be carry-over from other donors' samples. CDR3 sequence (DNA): TGTGCCAGCAGTACCCTTGGACTAGCGGGAGGAGAGACCCAGTACTTC. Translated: CASSTLGLAGGETQYF.